This TCR beta chain is drawn from a study of neurological immune-mediated disorders. The ends were cut back, 3 bases at V and 13 bases at J, with 13 bases in the middle. The V gene's germline CDR1 is SGHTA and CDR2 FQGTGA. CDR3 size: 12 residues. This clonotype was seen at least ten times. Time point here: longitudinal time-point 2. The authors produced cDNA by 5'RACE using 10-nucleotide random UMIs. A single record per CDR3 protein comes from TCRdb applying MiXCR to the 5' RACE reads. Here the sample spans 100,000 or so distinct CDR3 sequences, about 13% being singletons. Sequenced input: PBMCs. This TCR was recovered from a female donor with HTLV-1-associated myelopathy (HAM/TSP). The chain uses TRBV7-3 and TRBJ2-1; possible D gene TRBD2, 7 bases. The CDR3 here is CASSFSGGQQFF. The CDR3 region has the DNA TGTGCCAGCAGCTTCTCGGGGGGACAACAGTTCTTC.